This entry features one TCR beta chain sequence. This sample is part of a study of shared T cell receptors in the human thymus. The germline CDR1 and CDR2 sequences are MNHEY and SMNVEV (reference sequence). The V end lost 5 bases, the J end lost 1 base, and 9 bases lay between the germline ends. The CDR3 runs 13 residues. The assay was immunoSEQ multiplex PCR, and TCRdb's table has in-frame clones only and misses some. The sample lists some 700,000 clones, 70% to 90% occurring once. The same data also went into a second study, on human thymus T cells. As that study records: Donor material was obtained from healthy Finnish infants undergoing corrective surgery for congenital heart defects. Resections that were taken during corrective heart surgery supplied the thymus tissue. Thymic and blood repertoires seemed to favor certain V and J genes.

Sequencing used thymocytes. The J gene is TRBJ2-7, the V gene TRBV27; no definite D call. This TCR came from a girl under three years old with a congenital heart defect. The CDR3 here is CASSARQSYEQYF. Here the CDR3 DNA reads TGTGCCAGCAGTGCCCGACAATCCTACGAGCAGTACTTC.